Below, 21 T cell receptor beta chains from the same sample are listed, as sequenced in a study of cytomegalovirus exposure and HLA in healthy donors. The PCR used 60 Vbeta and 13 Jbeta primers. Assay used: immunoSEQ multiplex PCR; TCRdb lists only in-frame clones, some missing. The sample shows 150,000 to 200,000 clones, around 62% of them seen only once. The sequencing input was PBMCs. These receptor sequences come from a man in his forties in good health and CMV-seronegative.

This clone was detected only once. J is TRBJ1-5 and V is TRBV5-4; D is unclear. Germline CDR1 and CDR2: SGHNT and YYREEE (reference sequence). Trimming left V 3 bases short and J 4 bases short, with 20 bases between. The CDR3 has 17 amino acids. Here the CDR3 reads CASSCLSQEGVNQPQHF. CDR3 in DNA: TGTGCCAGCAGCTGTCTCAGCCAGGAGGGAGTAAATCAGCCCCAGCATTTT.

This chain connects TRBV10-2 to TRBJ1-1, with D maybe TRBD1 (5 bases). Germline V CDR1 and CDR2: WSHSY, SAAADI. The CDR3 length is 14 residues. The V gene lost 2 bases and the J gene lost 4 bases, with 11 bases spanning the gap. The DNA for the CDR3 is TGCGCCAGCAGTGAGGGAGGGGTGACCACTGAAGCTTTCTTT. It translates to CASSEGGVTTEAFF.

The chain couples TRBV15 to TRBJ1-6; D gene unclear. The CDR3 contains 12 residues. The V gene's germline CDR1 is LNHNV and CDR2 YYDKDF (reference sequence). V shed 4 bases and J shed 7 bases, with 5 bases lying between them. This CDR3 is CATSNENSPLHF. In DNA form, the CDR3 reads TGTGCCACCAGCAATGAGAATTCACCCCTCCACTTT.

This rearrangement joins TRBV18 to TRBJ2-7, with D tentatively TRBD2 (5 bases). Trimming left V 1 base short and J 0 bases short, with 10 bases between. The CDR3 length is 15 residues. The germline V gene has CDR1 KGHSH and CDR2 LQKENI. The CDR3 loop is CASSPRAGDSYEQYF. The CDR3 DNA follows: TGTGCCAGCTCACCACGGGCCGGGGACTCCTACGAGCAGTACTTC. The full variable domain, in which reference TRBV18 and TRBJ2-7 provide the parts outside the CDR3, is NAGVMQNPRHLVRRRGQEARLRCSPMKGHSHVYWYRQLPEEGLKFMVYLQKENIIDESGMPKERFSAEFPKEGPSILRIQQVVRGDSAAYFCASSPRAGDSYEQYFGPGTRLTVT.

CDR3 loop: CASSQDLQPNYGYTF. The CDR3 nucleotides are TGCGCCAGCAGCCAAGATCTACAGCCGAACTATGGCTACACCTTC. The rearrangement links TRBV4-3 to TRBJ1-2; D remains unclear. This CDR3 comprises 15 residues. Germline CDR1 and CDR2: LGHNA and YSLEER. The germline V and J ends were trimmed by 0 bases and 2 bases, with 10 bases remaining between them.

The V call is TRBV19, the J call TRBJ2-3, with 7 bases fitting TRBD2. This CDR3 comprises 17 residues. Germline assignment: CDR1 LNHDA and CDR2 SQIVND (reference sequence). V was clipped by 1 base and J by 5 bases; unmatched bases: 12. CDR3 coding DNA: TGTGCCAGTAGTATAGGGGCTAGCGGTGGTGTTTTAGATACGCAGTATTTT. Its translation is CASSIGASGGVLDTQYF.

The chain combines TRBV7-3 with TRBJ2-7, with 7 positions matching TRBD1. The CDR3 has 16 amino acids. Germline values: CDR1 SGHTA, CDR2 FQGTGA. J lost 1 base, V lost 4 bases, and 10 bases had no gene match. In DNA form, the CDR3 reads TGTGCCAGCAGCTACCCTACAGGGGTAAGTTCCTACGAGCAGTACTTC. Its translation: CASSYPTGVSSYEQYF.

The CDR3: CASSQSGDRGYEQYF. For the CDR3, the DNA is TGCGCCAGCAGTCAATCAGGGGACAGGGGCTACGAGCAGTACTTC. The rearrangement links TRBV23-1 to TRBJ2-7; 10 positions agree with TRBD1. TRBV23-1 is placed among ORFs of uncertain function. This CDR3 comprises 15 residues. After removal of 0 bases from V and 3 bases from J, the junction contained 2 bases not matched to a gene.

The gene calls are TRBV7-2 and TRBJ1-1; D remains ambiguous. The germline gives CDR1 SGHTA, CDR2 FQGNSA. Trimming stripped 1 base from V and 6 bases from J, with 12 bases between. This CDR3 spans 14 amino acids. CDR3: CASSLVGGPAEAFF. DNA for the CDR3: TGTGCCAGCAGCTTAGTTGGAGGGCCTGCTGAAGCTTTCTTT.

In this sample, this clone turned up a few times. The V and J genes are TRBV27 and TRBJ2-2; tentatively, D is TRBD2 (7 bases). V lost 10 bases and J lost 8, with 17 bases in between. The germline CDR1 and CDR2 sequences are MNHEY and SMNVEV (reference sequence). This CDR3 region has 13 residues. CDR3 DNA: TGTGCCACCATAGAGGGAGGGGGAGGGGAGCTGTTTTTT. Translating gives CATIEGGGGELFF.

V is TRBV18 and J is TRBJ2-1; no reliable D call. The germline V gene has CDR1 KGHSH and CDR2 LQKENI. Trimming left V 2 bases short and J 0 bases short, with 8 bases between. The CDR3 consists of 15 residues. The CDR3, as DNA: TGTGCCAGCTCACCATCAGCTAGCTCCTACAATGAGCAGTTCTTC. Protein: CASSPSASSYNEQFF.

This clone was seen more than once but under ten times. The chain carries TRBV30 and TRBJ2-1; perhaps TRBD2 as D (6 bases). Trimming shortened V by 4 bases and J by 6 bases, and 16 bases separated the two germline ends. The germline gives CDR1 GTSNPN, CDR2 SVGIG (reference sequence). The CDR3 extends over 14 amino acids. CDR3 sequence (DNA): TGTGCCTGGATATTGGGGGGATCTTTCAATGAGCAGTTCTTC. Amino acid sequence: CAWILGGSFNEQFF.

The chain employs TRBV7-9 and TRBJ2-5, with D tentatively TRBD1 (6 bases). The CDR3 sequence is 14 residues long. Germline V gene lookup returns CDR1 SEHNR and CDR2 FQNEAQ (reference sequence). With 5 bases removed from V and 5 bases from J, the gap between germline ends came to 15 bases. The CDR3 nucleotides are TGTGCCAGCAGCCTACTTAGCAGGGGCGAGACCCAGTACTTC. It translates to CASSLLSRGETQYF.

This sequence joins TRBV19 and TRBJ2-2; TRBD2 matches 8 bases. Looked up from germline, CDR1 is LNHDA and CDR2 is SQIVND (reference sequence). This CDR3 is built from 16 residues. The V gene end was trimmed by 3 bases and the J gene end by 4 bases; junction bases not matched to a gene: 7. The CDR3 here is CASSIPTSVATGELFF. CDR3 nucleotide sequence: TGTGCCAGTAGTATTCCGACTAGCGTGGCCACCGGGGAGCTGTTTTTT.

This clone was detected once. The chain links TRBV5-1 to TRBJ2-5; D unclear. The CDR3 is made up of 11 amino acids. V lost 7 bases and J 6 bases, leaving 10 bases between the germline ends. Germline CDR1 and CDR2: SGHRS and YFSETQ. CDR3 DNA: TGCGCCAGCGGCCCTGGTCAGACCCAGTACTTC. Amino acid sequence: CASGPGQTQYF.

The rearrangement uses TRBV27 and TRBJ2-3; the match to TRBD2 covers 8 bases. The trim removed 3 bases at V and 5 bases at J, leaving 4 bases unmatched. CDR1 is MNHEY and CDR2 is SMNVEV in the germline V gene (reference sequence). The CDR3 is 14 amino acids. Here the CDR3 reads CASSFGREGDTQYF. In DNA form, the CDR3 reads TGTGCCAGCAGTTTTGGACGGGAGGGAGATACGCAGTATTTT.

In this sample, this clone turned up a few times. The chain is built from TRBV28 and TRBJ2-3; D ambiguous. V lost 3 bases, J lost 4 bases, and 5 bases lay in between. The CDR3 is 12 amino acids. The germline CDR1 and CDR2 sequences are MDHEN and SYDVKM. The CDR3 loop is CASSFSADTQYF. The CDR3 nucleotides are TGTGCCAGCAGTTTCAGTGCAGATACGCAGTATTTT.

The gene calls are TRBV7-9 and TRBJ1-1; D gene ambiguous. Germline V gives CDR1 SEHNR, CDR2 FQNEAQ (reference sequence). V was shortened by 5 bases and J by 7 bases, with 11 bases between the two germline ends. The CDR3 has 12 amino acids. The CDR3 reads CASSEQTFEAFF. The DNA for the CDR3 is TGTGCCAGCAGCGAACAAACGTTTGAAGCTTTCTTT.

The CDR3 sequence is CASSRGQSHYGYTF. The DNA for the CDR3 is TGTGCCAGCAGCCGTGGACAGTCACACTATGGCTACACCTTC. This sequence joins TRBV11-2 and TRBJ1-2; TRBD1 might be the D (6 bases). The V gene lost 5 bases and the J gene lost 3 bases, with 13 bases spanning the gap. The CDR3 totals 14 residues. From germline, CDR1 is SGHAT and CDR2 FQNNGV.

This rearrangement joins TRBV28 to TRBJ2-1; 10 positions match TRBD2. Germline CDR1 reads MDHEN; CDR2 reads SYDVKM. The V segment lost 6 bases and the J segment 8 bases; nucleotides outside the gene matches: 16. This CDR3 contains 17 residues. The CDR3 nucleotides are TGTGCCAGCAGCCCCGTTAGCGGGAGGCCGAGCGTTTATGAGCAGTTCTTC. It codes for CASSPVSGRPSVYEQFF.

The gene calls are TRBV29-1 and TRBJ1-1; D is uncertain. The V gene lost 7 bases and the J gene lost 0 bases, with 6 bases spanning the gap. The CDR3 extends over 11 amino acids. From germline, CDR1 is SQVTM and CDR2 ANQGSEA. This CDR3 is CSALLNTEAFF. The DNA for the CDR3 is TGCAGCGCCCTACTGAACACTGAAGCTTTCTTT.